This TCR beta chain is from a study of blood T cells in healthy people across ages. Study-wide findings and caveats: The long-lived group displayed more naive CD4+ cells, plus higher diversity, than the aged donors did.

Germline CDR1 reads DFQATT; CDR2 reads SNEGSKA (reference sequence). The CDR3 totals 16 residues. V was shortened by 0 bases and J by 9 bases, with 21 bases between the two germline ends. Primed by a sample-barcoded 5' primer and a J-beta primer mix, a second PCR proceeded for 7 to 11 cycles. TCRdb reanalysed the 5' RACE reads using MiXCR and keeps one entry per CDR3 protein. The repertoire includes 2 million or so distinct CDR3 sequences, 49% of them detected once, and less than 2.5% sits in the top ten. On this clonotype: Its antigen is not identified.

Donation came from healthy Caucasian individuals in Russia who were aged roughly 6 to 100. Each donor gave roughly 9.1 milliliters of peripheral blood. The authors extracted at least 5 micrograms of total RNA per sample. Sequencing was performed on blood. V usage is TRBV20-1 and J usage is TRBJ2-1, with a weak D call TRBD2 (6 bases). The TCR sequence derives from a woman in her thirties or forties in good health. The CDR3 sequence: CSARESEGISRGEQFF. CDR3 nucleotides: TGCAGTGCTAGAGAGTCGGAGGGTATAAGCCGCGGTGAGCAGTTCTTC.